Reported below is one T cell receptor beta chain. The antigen remains undetermined. The sample originates from a study of blood T cells in healthy people across ages. General study points: PBMC samples, being unsorted, prevented any conclusive comparison of naive and antigen-experienced cells.

From germline, CDR1 is DFQATT and CDR2 SNEGSKA (reference sequence). V lost 5 bases to trimming and J lost 2 bases, with 10 bases between them. This CDR3 has 14 residues. A second PCR, run for roughly 7 to 11 cycles, used a sample-barcoded 5' primer plus a J-beta primer mix. Each CDR3 protein is one row after TCRdb ran MiXCR on the 5' RACE reads. The table has around 580,000 distinct CDR3 sequences, around 48% seen once; the top ten hold roughly 25%. Isolation recovered at least 6 million PBMCs from every sample. Per individual sample, total RNA of at least 6 micrograms was extracted. The clonotype was recovered from a man older than 75 in good health. The chain carries TRBV20-1 and TRBJ2-6, with D maybe TRBD1 (6 bases). Sequencing was done on a sample of blood. CDR3 sequence (DNA): TGCAGTGCTCAGGACAGCACTGGGGCCAACGTCCTGACTTTC. It specifies CSAQDSTGANVLTF.